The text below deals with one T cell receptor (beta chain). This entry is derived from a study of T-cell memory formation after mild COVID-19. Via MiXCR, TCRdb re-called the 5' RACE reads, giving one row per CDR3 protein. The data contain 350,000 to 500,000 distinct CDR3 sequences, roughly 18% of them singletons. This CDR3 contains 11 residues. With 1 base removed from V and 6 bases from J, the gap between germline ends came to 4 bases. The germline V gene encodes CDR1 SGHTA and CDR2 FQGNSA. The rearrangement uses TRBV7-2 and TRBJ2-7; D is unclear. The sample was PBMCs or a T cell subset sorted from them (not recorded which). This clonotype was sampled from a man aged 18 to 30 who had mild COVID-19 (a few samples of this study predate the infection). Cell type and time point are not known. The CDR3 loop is CASSLESEQYF. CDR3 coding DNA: TGTGCCAGCAGCTTAGAGTCCGAGCAGTACTTC.